These 14 T cell receptor beta chains originate from one sample sequenced in a study of blood T cell repertoires in COVID-19. Clones were read by immunoSEQ multiplex PCR, and TCRdb kept only the in-frame ones, dropping some. This repertoire shows roughly 200,000 clones, approximately 91% found once; its top ten account for around 1.5%. Material: peripheral blood. Receptors originate from a man younger than 35 with active or convalescent COVID-19.

The gene calls are TRBV29-1 and TRBJ2-1; 7 positions match TRBD2. CDR3 length: 14 residues. V lost 8 bases, J lost 9 bases, and 16 bases stayed unmatched. Germline V gives CDR1 SQVTM, CDR2 ANQGSEA. The CDR3 region has the DNA TGCAGCATAAGGACTAGTCTCTTATTCGGTGAGCAGTTCTTC. Translated: CSIRTSLLFGEQFF.

The gene calls are TRBV3-1 (or the pseudogene TRBV3-2) and TRBJ2-7, with TRBD2 matching over 8 bases. The trim removed 5 bases at V and 5 bases at J, leaving 2 bases unmatched. Germline values: CDR1 LGHDT, CDR2 YNNKEL (reference sequence). CDR3 length equals 12 residues. The CDR3 sequence is CASSRTSHEQYF. Here the CDR3 DNA reads TGTGCCAGCAGCAGGACTAGCCACGAGCAGTACTTC.

The rearrangement links TRBV19 to TRBJ2-1, with 7 bases matching TRBD2. V was clipped by 3 bases and J by 9 bases; unmatched bases: 8. From germline, CDR1 is LNHDA and CDR2 SQIVND (reference sequence). The CDR3 extends over 14 amino acids. This CDR3 is CASSIQRGRGEQFF. The CDR3, as DNA: TGTGCCAGTAGTATCCAGCGGGGTCGAGGTGAGCAGTTCTTC.

V usage is TRBV12-5 and J usage is TRBJ2-3; 9 nucleotides agree with TRBD2. The V gene end was trimmed by 1 base and the J gene end by 6 bases; junction bases not matched to a gene: 17. Germline CDR1 LGHNT, CDR2 FRNRAP. The CDR3 has 19 residues. CDR3 in amino acids: CASGLAPFGRAGGGDTQYF. The CDR3 DNA reads TGTGCTAGTGGTTTGGCCCCCTTTGGCCGAGCGGGGGGTGGGGATACGCAGTATTTT. Full variable domain (remainder filled in from reference TRBV12-5 and TRBJ2-3): DARVTQTPRHKVTEMGQEVTMRCQPILGHNTVFWYRQTMMQGLELLAYFRNRAPLDDSGMPKDRFSAEMPDATLATLKIQPSEPRDSAVYFCASGLAPFGRAGGGDTQYFGPGTRLTVL.

Regarding this clone: Other nucleotide sequences in the sample specify the same CDR3. V is TRBV6-6 and J is TRBJ1-4; the D gene is possibly TRBD1 (5 bases). V was trimmed by 2 bases and J by 4 bases, leaving 8 bases between them. CDR1 and CDR2 from the germline V gene are MNHNY and SVGAGI (reference sequence). This CDR3 comprises 14 residues. CDR3 amino acids: CASSYRGGNEKLFF. For the CDR3, the DNA is TGTGCCAGCAGTTACCGGGGGGGTAATGAAAAACTGTTTTTT.

This sequence joins TRBV19 and TRBJ2-1, with a possible D match to TRBD2 (6 bases). The V gene lost 6 bases and the J gene lost 16 bases, with 16 bases spanning the gap. This CDR3 is 11 amino acids long. Germline V gene sequence: CDR1 LNHDA, CDR2 SQIVND (reference sequence). Written as DNA, the CDR3 is TGTGCCAGTAGCAACCAGGGACTTCCCTTCTTC. Translation gives CASSNQGLPFF.

The chain employs TRBV19 and TRBJ1-2; 7 nucleotides agree with TRBD1. CDR1 and CDR2 (germline): LNHDA, SQIVND (reference sequence). V lost 2 bases and J lost 8; bases outside the gene matches: 2. The CDR3 is 12 residues long. CDR3 DNA: TGTGCCAGTAGTATAAGACAGGGCGGCTACACCTTC. Translation: CASSIRQGGYTF. The full variable domain, rest sourced from reference TRBV19 and TRBJ1-2, is DGGITQSPKYLFRKEGQNVTLSCEQNLNHDAMYWYRQDPGQGLRLIYYSQIVNDFQKGDIAEGYSVSREKKESFPLTVTSAQKNPTAFYLCASSIRQGGYTFGSGTRLTVV.

The chain employs TRBV19 and TRBJ2-7, with 7 bases identical to TRBD2. The CDR3 has 13 amino acids. Germline CDR1 LNHDA, CDR2 SQIVND (reference sequence). J was trimmed by 3 bases and V by 5 bases; bases with no gene match: 4. In DNA, the CDR3 is TGTGCCAGTAGTCCGGGCGGGGGCTACGAGCAGTACTTC. Its translation is CASSPGGGYEQYF.

This chain links TRBV2 with TRBJ2-5; TRBD2 matches at 7 bases. The CDR3 runs 12 residues. CDR1 is SNHLY and CDR2 is FYNNEI in the germline V gene. Germline trimming cut 8 bases from V and 5 bases from J; bases unmatched to any gene: 5. For the CDR3, the DNA is TGTGCCAGCTCGTGGGGGGGGGAGACCCAGTACTTC. This codes for CASSWGGETQYF.

This chain connects TRBV5-1 to TRBJ2-5; 16 nucleotides line up with TRBD2. Germline CDR1 reads SGHRS; CDR2 reads YFSETQ. After removal of 4 bases from V and 5 bases from J, the junction contained 5 bases not matched to a gene. This CDR3 has 16 residues. CDR3 sequence (DNA): TGCGCCAGCAGCGTGGGACTAGCGGGGGGGCGCGAGACCCAGTACTTC. Protein sequence: CASSVGLAGGRETQYF.

The chain employs TRBV5-1 and TRBJ2-3; D remains unclear. Looked up from germline, CDR1 is SGHRS and CDR2 is YFSETQ. The CDR3 is 15 amino acids. V was clipped by 0 bases and J by 0 bases, with 8 bases between them. The chain's CDR3 is CASSLGSVSTDTQYF. CDR3 bases: TGCGCCAGCAGCTTGGGGAGCGTTAGCACAGATACGCAGTATTTT.

In this sample, this clone turned up once. This chain uses TRBV7-3 with TRBJ2-1, with 11 bases matching TRBD2. The CDR3 consists of 17 residues. From germline, CDR1 is SGHTA and CDR2 FQGTGA. Germline trimming cut 5 bases from V and 10 bases from J; bases unmatched to any gene: 16. This chain's CDR3 is CASSRGIAGGSSGEQFF. The CDR3 DNA reads TGTGCCAGCAGCCGAGGGATAGCGGGAGGGTCTTCAGGCGAGCAGTTCTTC.

This rearrangement joins TRBV6-5 to TRBJ2-5; 7 bases align to TRBD2. Germline CDR1 MNHEY, CDR2 SVGAGI. With 0 bases clipped from V and 4 bases from J, the junction kept 5 bases outside the gene matches. The CDR3 is 15 residues long. This chain's CDR3 is CASSYSGGGRETQYF. For the CDR3, the DNA is TGTGCCAGCAGTTACTCGGGCGGGGGTCGAGAGACCCAGTACTTC.

The chain is built from TRBV28 and TRBJ1-2; weak D call: TRBD1 (5 bases). Trimming pared 2 bases from V and 10 bases from J, leaving 14 bases between. The CDR3 consists of 13 residues. From germline, CDR1 is MDHEN and CDR2 SYDVKM. The CDR3 nucleotides read TGTGCCAGCAGTTTACGCGGGGCTCGAGACTACACCTTC. Translated, it gives CASSLRGARDYTF.